This T cell receptor beta chain was obtained from a study of PD-1 blockade in classical Hodgkin lymphoma. Profiling relied on immunoSEQ multiplex PCR, and the TCRdb table lists in-frame clones only, not all of them. The sample includes about 97,000 clones, over 70% of them seen just once. V trimming: 4 bases; J trimming: 2 bases; junction bases outside the gene matches: 9. The CDR3 loop spans 17 amino acids. Per the germline V gene, CDR1 is SGHVS and CDR2 is FQNEAQ. Each patient relapsed following autologous stem cell transplantation, and prior brentuximab vedotin exposure differed. A few counts support this clone.

Sample: peripheral blood mononuclear cells (PBMCs), taken at baseline. This chain joins TRBV7-8 and TRBJ2-7, with 12 positions matching TRBD2. The TCR was taken from a human donor with classical Hodgkin lymphoma. The CDR3, as DNA: TGTGCCAGCAGCTACGGGACTAGCGGGCTCCCAGCCTACGAGCAGTACTTC. Translation gives CASSYGTSGLPAYEQYF.